This T cell receptor (beta chain) was captured in a study of cytomegalovirus exposure and HLA in healthy donors. Study background: Findings of an earlier analysis included around 100 million unique TCR beta sequences from some 200 million T cells. Findings of the study overall: A previous analysis found most TCR beta V segments productive roughly 90% or roughly 30% of the time. What a later analysis reportedly showed was that an Asian-associated ancestry cluster had fewer N-insertions than the roughly 700-donor mean. CMV serostatus was the sole immune exposure information available.

The PCR contained 60 Vbeta and 13 Jbeta primers. Generated by immunoSEQ multiplex PCR, the TCRdb table keeps only in-frame clones and is missing some. This repertoire shows 95,000 to 150,000 clones, 80% found once; its top ten account for 7.5% to 9%. Germline values: CDR1 KGHSH, CDR2 LQKENI. V gave up 2 bases and J gave up 7 bases, with 9 bases separating them. This CDR3 is built from 13 residues. Remarks on this clone: Its antigen remains unknown.

The rearrangement links TRBV18 to TRBJ2-1, with a tentative D call TRBD2 (5 bases). The TCR comes from a female donor in good health and CMV-seropositive. Sequences were obtained from PBMCs. The CDR3 protein is CASSPEGTNEQFF. The CDR3 nucleotides are TGTGCCAGCTCACCAGAGGGTACGAATGAGCAGTTCTTC.